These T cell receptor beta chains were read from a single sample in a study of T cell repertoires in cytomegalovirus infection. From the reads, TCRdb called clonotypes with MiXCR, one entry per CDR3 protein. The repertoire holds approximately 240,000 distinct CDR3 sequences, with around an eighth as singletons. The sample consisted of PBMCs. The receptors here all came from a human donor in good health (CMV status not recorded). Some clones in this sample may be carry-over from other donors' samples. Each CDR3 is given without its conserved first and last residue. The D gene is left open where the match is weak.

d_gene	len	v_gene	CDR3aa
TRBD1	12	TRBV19	ASNPTGPNTEAF
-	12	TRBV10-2	ASRGGKRGSGYT
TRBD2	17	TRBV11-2	ASSLDLAELAGGYGELF
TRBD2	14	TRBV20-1	SASSLTGRTTYEQY
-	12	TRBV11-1	ASSLTAYNSPLH
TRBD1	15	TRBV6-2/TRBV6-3	ASSRFSGQAASHTQY
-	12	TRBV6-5	ASSRQTAPRGYT
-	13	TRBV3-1	ASSQTGTIGTEAF
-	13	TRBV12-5	ASGLAAGSNQPQH
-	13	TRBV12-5	ASADVRANTGELF
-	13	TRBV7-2	ASSSGPRYQETQY
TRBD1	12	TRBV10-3	AIKGQGGAGELF
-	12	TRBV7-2	ASSSGTQAYGYT
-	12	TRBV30	AWNGAGSYNEQF
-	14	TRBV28	ASSLTAATGYQPQH
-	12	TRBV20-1	SASEGSRGQPQH
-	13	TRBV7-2	ASSRERSSSYEQY
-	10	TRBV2	ASSAQGVGYT
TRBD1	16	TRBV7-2	ASSSLTGVGLSGNTIY
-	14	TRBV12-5	ASGLVLGGTYNEQF
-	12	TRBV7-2	ASSLSKNTGELF
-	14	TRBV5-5	ASSLYATLNTGELF
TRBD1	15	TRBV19	ASSTYPTGATNTEAF
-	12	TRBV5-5	ASSLTSQGETQY
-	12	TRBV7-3	ASSSPTRAGELF
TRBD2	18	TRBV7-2	ASSPRSLAGVSSGANVLT
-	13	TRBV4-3	ASSQENQFGSPLH
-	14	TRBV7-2	ASSLALGGAGYEQY
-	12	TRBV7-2	ASSPQRGPGELF
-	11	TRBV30	AWRPKGSTEAF
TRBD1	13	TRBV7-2	ASSLRTGRNQPQH
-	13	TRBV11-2	ASSHAGGPVGELF
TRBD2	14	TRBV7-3	ASSSRTSGAADTQY
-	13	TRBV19	VSARGASGTGELF
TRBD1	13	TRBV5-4	ASSTGQGRGYEQY
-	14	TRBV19	ASSIEGRPYNQPQH
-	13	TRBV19	ASSPPGEPRETQY
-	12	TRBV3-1	ASSQEPRPDTQY
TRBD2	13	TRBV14	ASSRAGGLYNEQF
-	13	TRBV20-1	SARTTVGMDDTQY
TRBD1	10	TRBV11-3	ASSFGTGSLH
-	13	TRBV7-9	ASSLSLGGYNEQF
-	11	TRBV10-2	ASSEHQNTEAF
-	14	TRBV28	ASSPAGNLAKNIQY
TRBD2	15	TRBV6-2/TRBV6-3	ASSSSLLAGGKDTQY
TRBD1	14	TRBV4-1	ASSQGQGPSDQPQH
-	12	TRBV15	ATSPPGSYYGYT
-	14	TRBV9	ASTSSNRAGANVLT